This T cell receptor beta chain came from a study of T cell repertoires in cytomegalovirus infection. TCRdb re-called the reads through MiXCR, storing one row per CDR3 protein. The table records under 300,000 distinct CDR3 sequences, around 20% of them present only once. V was clipped by 7 bases and J by 7 bases; unmatched bases: 10. CDR3 length: 14 residues. Germline CDR1 and CDR2: MDHEN and SYDVKM. This clonotype turned up a few times. Its antigen remains unidentified. The V and J genes are TRBV28 and TRBJ1-5; 7 positions agree with TRBD1. This specimen was cultured PBMCs, taken from culture after CMV antigen stimulation. The TCR originated in a human donor in good health (CMV status not recorded). Some clones in this sample may be carry-over from other donors' samples. The CDR3 coding sequence is TGTGCCAGCACGAAGGGACAGCATTCACAGCCCCAGCATTTT. Translation gives CASTKGQHSQPQHF.